Following are 25 T cell receptor beta chains from one sample sequenced in a study of blood T cell repertoires in COVID-19. Assay used: immunoSEQ multiplex PCR; TCRdb lists only in-frame clones, some missing. This repertoire shows approximately 170,000 clones, just over 90% found once; its top ten account for about 4.9%. Source material: peripheral blood. Receptors originate from a man between 18 and 35 years old with COVID-19, enrolled during active disease.

This clone occurred once. The V and J genes are TRBV4-3 and TRBJ1-1, with D perhaps TRBD1 (6 bases). The germline V gene encodes CDR1 LGHNA and CDR2 YSLEER. The CDR3 is 14 residues long. The germline V and J ends were trimmed by 3 bases and 9 bases, with 17 bases remaining between them. CDR3 loop: CASSQAVLDSKAFF. The CDR3 DNA is TGCGCCAGCAGCCAGGCAGTCCTGGACAGCAAAGCTTTCTTT.

This chain links TRBV2 with TRBJ1-2, with 8 bases matching TRBD1. The CDR3 is 14 amino acids. Germline V gene data show CDR1 as SNHLY and CDR2 as FYNNEI. V lost 4 bases to trimming and J lost 5 bases; unmatched junction nucleotides: 6. As DNA, the CDR3 is TGTGCCAGCAGTGTGGCAGGGGGCCGGTATGGCTACACCTTC. The encoded protein is CASSVAGGRYGYTF.

The J gene is TRBJ2-1, the V gene TRBV19, with TRBD1 matching 8 bases. The V gene end was trimmed by 3 bases and the J gene end by 6 bases; junction bases not matched to a gene: 7. There are 15 residues in the CDR3. Germline-derived CDR1 and CDR2 are LNHDA and SQIVND (reference sequence). The CDR3 sequence: CASSIGTGRSNEQFF. The CDR3 nucleotides are TGTGCCAGTAGTATCGGGACAGGTCGTAGCAATGAGCAGTTCTTC.

J is TRBJ2-3 and V is TRBV7-2; 9 bases map to TRBD1. Trimming removed 5 bases from V and 8 bases from J; junction bases left unmatched: 14. Looked up from germline, CDR1 is SGHTA and CDR2 is FQGNSA. The CDR3 totals 16 residues. Here the CDR3 DNA reads TGTGCCAGCAGCCCCAGACAGGGGGGCTTTTCGGTTACGCAGTATTTT. Residues: CASSPRQGGFSVTQYF.

The genes are TRBV28 and TRBJ1-2; TRBD1 is a possible D gene (6 bases). The CDR3 extends over 16 amino acids. The germline V gene encodes CDR1 MDHEN and CDR2 SYDVKM. V gave up 5 bases and J gave up 4 bases, with 20 bases separating them. The chain's CDR3 is CASSTGSTGDSYGYTF. Here the CDR3 DNA reads TGTGCCAGCAGTACAGGGTCGACAGGCGATTCCTATGGCTACACCTTC.

This rearrangement joins TRBV7-8 to TRBJ2-1; 9 positions match TRBD2. Per germline, CDR1 SGHVS and CDR2 FQNEAQ. The ends lost 5 bases at V and 8 bases at J; junction bases unmatched: 13. This CDR3 has 16 amino acids. CDR3 nucleotides: TGTGCCAGCAGCAAGCTGACTAGCGGTCAAGGCCATGAGCAGTTCTTC. Amino acid sequence: CASSKLTSGQGHEQFF.

CDR3 sequence: CASSYGQVSYNEQFF. The DNA for the CDR3 is TGTGCCAGCAGTTATGGGCAGGTCTCCTACAATGAGCAGTTCTTC. This rearrangement joins TRBV6-6 to TRBJ2-1; D unresolved. The CDR3 is 15 residues long. Germline CDR1 MNHNY, CDR2 SVGAGI (reference sequence). Trimming removed 3 bases at V and 0 bases at J, with 9 bases between.

CDR3 sequence: CSVDGDFRENYGYTF. The CDR3 DNA is TGCAGCGTTGATGGGGACTTCAGGGAAAACTATGGCTACACCTTC. This chain connects TRBV29-1 to TRBJ1-2, with TRBD1 as a possible D gene (5 bases). V lost 3 bases to trimming and J lost 2 bases, with 16 bases between them. This CDR3 spans 15 amino acids. Germline loops: CDR1 SQVTM, CDR2 ANQGSEA.

In its sample, this clone was seen once. Germline and junction disagree at one end, which may indicate a read error. The chain combines TRBV20-1 with TRBJ1-4, with 7 bases aligning to TRBD1. Looked up from germline, CDR1 is DFQATT and CDR2 is SNEGSKA (reference sequence). The CDR3 sequence is 13 residues long. The CDR3 DNA is TGCAGTGCTAGTCTTTTCAGGGGGGAAAAACTGCTTTTT. Translation: CSASLFRGEKLLF.

The chain uses TRBV28 and TRBJ2-1; D possibly corresponds to TRBD1 (6 bases). CDR3 size: 13 residues. With 2 bases removed from V and 10 bases from J, the gap between germline ends came to 12 bases. CDR1 is MDHEN, CDR2 SYDVKM, per germline. In DNA, the CDR3 is TGTGCCAGCAGTTTACCTGGGGGCCGGGAGCAGTTCTTC. Residues: CASSLPGGREQFF.

In DNA, the CDR3 is TGTGCCACCAGCAGATCCCTTCCTAACACTGAAGCTTTCTTT. This codes for CATSRSLPNTEAFF. V and J are TRBV15 and TRBJ1-1; D not certain. Germline lookup yields CDR1 LNHNV and CDR2 YYDKDF (reference sequence). Between the trimmed V and J ends, which lost 2 bases and 2 bases, there was a span of 9 bases. The CDR3 runs 14 residues.

Only a few counts were recorded for this clone. V and J are TRBV7-8 and TRBJ2-7; 9 nucleotides line up with TRBD1. With V trimmed by 2 bases and J by 3 bases, 2 bases remained unmatched. This CDR3 region has 14 residues. The germline gives CDR1 SGHVS, CDR2 FQNEAQ. Here the CDR3 reads CASSLSGQGYEQYF. CDR3 sequence (DNA): TGTGCCAGCAGCTTATCGGGACAGGGCTACGAGCAGTACTTC. The full variable domain, with the rest looked up from reference TRBV7-8 and TRBJ2-7, is GAGVSQSPRYKVAKRGQDVALRCDPISGHVSLFWYQQALGQGPEFLTYFQNEAQLDKSGLPSDRFFAERPEGSVSTLKIQRTQQEDSAVYLCASSLSGQGYEQYFGPGTRLTVT.

The V gene is TRBV6-2 or TRBV6-3, the J gene TRBJ1-5; D is unclear. Per germline, CDR1 MNHEY and CDR2 SVGEGT. V dropped 2 bases and J dropped 0 bases, with 17 bases sitting between them. The CDR3 loop spans 18 amino acids. DNA for the CDR3: TGTGCCAGCAGTTACCCCCGGGATGGCTTTTATAGCAATCAGCCCCAGCATTTT. This translates into CASSYPRDGFYSNQPQHF.

The chain carries TRBV18 and TRBJ2-3, with D perhaps TRBD2 (5 bases). Per germline, CDR1 KGHSH and CDR2 LQKENI. Trimming took off 0 bases at V and 2 bases at J, with 9 bases between the two ends. This CDR3 region has 15 residues. In nucleotides, the CDR3 is TGTGCCAGCTCACCACCTAGCGCGCCCACAGATACGCAGTATTTT. Amino acids: CASSPPSAPTDTQYF. Variable domain in full (rest from reference TRBV18 and TRBJ2-3): NAGVMQNPRHLVRRRGQEARLRCSPMKGHSHVYWYRQLPEEGLKFMVYLQKENIIDESGMPKERFSAEFPKEGPSILRIQQVVRGDSAAYFCASSPPSAPTDTQYFGPGTRLTVL.

The rearrangement joins TRBV5-6 to TRBJ1-2; tentatively, D is TRBD1 (5 bases). There are 14 residues in the CDR3. Germline lookup yields CDR1 SGHDT and CDR2 YYEEEE. With 0 bases removed from V and 4 bases from J, the gap between germline ends came to 10 bases. CDR3 amino acids: CASSLGGTSYGYTF. DNA of the CDR3: TGTGCCAGCAGCTTGGGAGGGACTAGCTATGGCTACACCTTC.

V is TRBV28 and J is TRBJ1-2; D gene uncertain. The CDR3 has 12 amino acids. In germline, CDR1 is MDHEN, CDR2 SYDVKM. Trimming took 3 bases from V and 8 from J, leaving 10 bases between them. CDR3 in DNA: TGTGCCAGCAGTTTCATCCAGAGGGGCTACACCTTC. The encoded protein is CASSFIQRGYTF.

This rearrangement joins TRBV4-1 to TRBJ2-7; D unclear. The CDR3 covers 16 residues. Per the germline V gene, CDR1 is MGHRA and CDR2 is YSYEKL. V was clipped by 1 base and J by 5 bases, with 18 bases between them. The CDR3 reads CASSQAKVIGGHEQYF. CDR3 coding DNA: TGCGCCAGCAGCCAAGCCAAGGTGATCGGCGGCCACGAGCAGTACTTC.

This clone was seen more than once but under ten times. The chain is built from TRBV6-4 and TRBJ2-1, with D perhaps matching TRBD2 (5 bases). With 2 bases removed from V and 4 bases from J, the gap between germline ends came to 12 bases. Germline V lookup: CDR1 MRHNA, CDR2 SNTAGT. CDR3 length equals 15 residues. The CDR3 nucleotides are TGTGCCAGCAGTGACGGTCCTAGCTGGTACAATGAGCAGTTCTTC. This sequence encodes CASSDGPSWYNEQFF.

The chain has TRBV30 and TRBJ1-2; TRBD1 aligns across 7 bases. Losses at the gene ends were 3 bases for V and 4 bases for J; bases not matched to a gene: 14. Per germline, CDR1 GTSNPN and CDR2 SVGIG (reference sequence). The CDR3 is 16 residues long. The CDR3 DNA is TGTGCCTGGAGGCCGGGACAGCCAACTTTACGCTATGGCTACACCTTC. Its protein product is CAWRPGQPTLRYGYTF.

A few counts support this clone. The CDR3 nucleotides read TGTGCCAGCAGCGTAGCGGCAGGAAACTACGAGCAGTACTTC. This codes for CASSVAAGNYEQYF. The genes are TRBV9 and TRBJ2-7; the D is unclear. Germline V gene data show CDR1 as SGDLS and CDR2 as YYNGEE. The CDR3 spans 14 residues. V was trimmed by 0 bases and J by 3 bases, leaving 10 bases between them.

This chain links TRBV28 with TRBJ1-1, with TRBD1 matching over 10 bases. J lost 5 bases, V lost 2 bases, and 2 bases had no gene match. CDR1 and CDR2 (germline): MDHEN, SYDVKM. This CDR3 is 14 amino acids long. The CDR3 sequence: CASSLMGQGTEAFF. The CDR3 region has the DNA TGTGCCAGCAGTTTAATGGGACAGGGGACTGAAGCTTTCTTT. Filled out from reference TRBV28 and TRBJ1-1, the complete variable domain reads DVKVTQSSRYLVKRTGEKVFLECVQDMDHENMFWYRQDPGLGLRLIYFSYDVKMKEKGDIPEGYSVSREKKERFSLILESASTNQTSMYLCASSLMGQGTEAFFGQGTRLTVV.

The chain recombines TRBV28 with TRBJ2-7; D might be TRBD2 (6 bases). Germline lookup yields CDR1 MDHEN and CDR2 SYDVKM. CDR3 size: 17 residues. The V and J ends lost 6 bases and 2 bases respectively, with 23 bases between them. The CDR3 here is CASSTLASGGLAYEQYF. The DNA for the CDR3 is TGTGCCAGCAGCACGCTTGCATCTGGGGGACTTGCCTACGAGCAGTACTTC. Variable domain in full (rest from reference TRBV28 and TRBJ2-7): DVKVTQSSRYLVKRTGEKVFLECVQDMDHENMFWYRQDPGLGLRLIYFSYDVKMKEKGDIPEGYSVSREKKERFSLILESASTNQTSMYLCASSTLASGGLAYEQYFGPGTRLTVT.

The rearrangement joins TRBV27 to TRBJ1-3; no reliable D call. Looked up from germline, CDR1 is MNHEY and CDR2 is SMNVEV (reference sequence). This CDR3 contains 14 residues. Between the trimmed V and J ends, which lost 6 bases and 0 bases, there was a span of 9 bases. CDR3 coding DNA: TGTGCCAGCAGCCCTGGGAGCTCTGGAAACACCATATATTTT. The encoded protein is CASSPGSSGNTIYF.

The table lists this clone with a few counts. The chain combines TRBV10-1 with TRBJ2-5; tentatively, D is TRBD1 (6 bases). CDR1 and CDR2 from the germline V gene are WNHNN and SYGVQD (reference sequence). This CDR3 is 15 amino acids long. V lost 3 bases and J 5 bases, leaving 16 bases between the germline ends. The CDR3 DNA follows: TGCGCCAGCAGTGACCCCGGGACATTTGGTGAGACCCAGTACTTC. This codes for CASSDPGTFGETQYF.

The chain recombines TRBV5-4 with TRBJ2-1, with 9 bases identical to TRBD2. The CDR3 is made up of 17 amino acids. Germline values: CDR1 SGHNT, CDR2 YYREEE (reference sequence). After removal of 6 bases from V and 3 bases from J, the junction contained 13 bases not matched to a gene. The CDR3 nucleotides read TGTGCCAGCACCGGGAGGGGCGGGAGGGATAACTACAATGAGCAGTTCTTC. It codes for CASTGRGGRDNYNEQFF.